Shown below are 14 T cell receptor beta chains from a single sample sequenced in a study of monozygotic twins with inflammatory bowel disease. Following a re-call of the 5' RACE reads, TCRdb has one entry per CDR3 protein and lacks DNA. The sample has 140,000 to 150,000 distinct CDR3 sequences, and its top ten clones hold 1% to 1.5%. Sample: blood. Receptor source: a human donor with ulcerative colitis or Crohn's disease, or a healthy co-twin of an affected twin (not recorded which).

The V gene is TRBV20-1, the J gene TRBJ2-7; TCRdb gives TRBD2 as the D gene, but with no DNA this cannot be confirmed. CDR1 is DFQATT, CDR2 SNEGSKA, per germline (reference sequence). The CDR3 contains 13 residues. The CDR3 region is CSAGTRGWGEQYF.

The chain joins TRBV12-3 or TRBV12-4 to TRBJ2-2; the TCRdb D gene call, TRBD2, has no DNA to confirm it. The CDR3 has 15 amino acids. The CDR3 reads CASRDSGRDTGELFF.

The V and J genes are TRBV20-1 and TRBJ2-7; with no DNA, the TCRdb D assignment of TRBD1 cannot be verified. The CDR3 runs to 13 residues. Germline V gives CDR1 DFQATT, CDR2 SNEGSKA (reference sequence). The chain's CDR3 is CSASKTGVGEQYF.

This chain connects TRBV20-1 to TRBJ1-1; TCRdb reports TRBD1, a call that lacks DNA to check it against. This CDR3 region has 12 residues. Per germline, CDR1 DFQATT and CDR2 SNEGSKA (reference sequence). This chain's CDR3 is CSAGTGRTEAFF.

This chain joins TRBV7-3 and TRBJ2-7; TCRdb calls TRBD1, which cannot be checked without DNA. The CDR3 loop spans 14 amino acids. Per germline, CDR1 SGHTA and CDR2 FQGTGA. The CDR3: CASSITGTGHEQYF.

V usage is TRBV28 and J usage is TRBJ2-5; TCRdb names TRBD1, which stays unverified in the absence of DNA. In germline, CDR1 is MDHEN, CDR2 SYDVKM. This CDR3 region has 14 residues. This CDR3 reads CASSPPTFAETQYF.

CDR3: CASSLEGATAYNEQFF. This chain links TRBV5-5 with TRBJ2-1; the D call of TRBD1 rests on TCRdb alone, since no DNA is present to check it. CDR1 SGHKS and CDR2 YYEKEE come from the germline V gene (reference sequence). This CDR3 has 16 residues.

This sequence joins TRBV29-1 and TRBJ2-5; lacking DNA, the TRBD1 call made by TCRdb goes unchecked. The germline CDR1 and CDR2 sequences are SQVTM and ANQGSEA. CDR3 length: 14 residues. The CDR3 here is CSVAGTGARETQYF.

CDR3: CASSRSVSSYNEQFF. The chain uses TRBV6-1 and TRBJ2-1; TCRdb lists TRBD2, though no DNA is available to test this call. The CDR3 consists of 15 residues. Germline assignment: CDR1 MNHNS and CDR2 SASEGT.

The chain employs TRBV6-2 or TRBV6-3 and TRBJ1-4; the TCRdb D gene call, TRBD1, has no DNA to confirm it. The CDR3 sequence is 13 residues long. In germline, CDR1 is MNHEY, CDR2 SVGEGT. The CDR3 region is CASTYRRTDRLFF.

This chain uses TRBV5-1 with TRBJ2-7; TCRdb picks TRBD2, but there is no DNA to check that call. The CDR3 totals 11 residues. Germline V gene lookup returns CDR1 SGHRS and CDR2 YFSETQ. CDR3 amino acids: CASRLGYEQYF.

This chain joins TRBV5-1 and TRBJ2-3. CDR3 length equals 14 residues. The germline V gene encodes CDR1 SGHRS and CDR2 YFSETQ. CDR3 in amino acids: CASSLVGSTDTQYF. The full variable domain, with the rest looked up from reference TRBV5-1 and TRBJ2-3, is KAGVTQTPRYLIKTRGQQVTLSCSPISGHRSVSWYQQTPGQGLQFLFEYFSETQRNKGNFPGRFSGRQFSNSRSEMNVSTLELGDSALYLCASSLVGSTDTQYFGPGTRLTVL.

V is TRBV29-1 and J is TRBJ1-1. The germline V gene encodes CDR1 SQVTM and CDR2 ANQGSEA. This CDR3 has 14 amino acids. The CDR3 region is CSVESMSGNRGAFF.

The chain employs TRBV30 and TRBJ2-1; with no DNA, the TCRdb D assignment of TRBD2 cannot be verified. The germline CDR1 and CDR2 sequences are GTSNPN and SVGIG (reference sequence). This CDR3 region has 11 residues. CDR3 sequence: CAWSRGSSQFF.